Listed below are T cell receptor beta chains from one sample, sequenced in a study of vaccination and CD4 T cells after COVID-19. Via MiXCR, TCRdb re-called the PCR reads, giving one row per CDR3 protein. The profile shows some 5,400 distinct CDR3 sequences, about 45% of them singletons. For these TCRs, the target antigens are not known. Sequencing input: CD4+ T cells from blood, cultured in vitro. Every receptor here comes from a human donor who had recovered from COVID-19. CDR3s include the opening cysteine and the closing phenylalanine or tryptophan.

TRBJ2-7,TRBV6-2/TRBV6-3,CASSYSSGTPYEQYF
TRBJ2-7,TRBV4-3,CASSPGTSETSYEQYF
TRBJ2-3,TRBV27,CASVNMGGNTDTQYF
TRBJ2-4,TRBV20-1,CSARDRRTRYF
TRBJ2-1,TRBV6-4,CASSHGTSGNEQFF
TRBJ1-1,TRBV10-3,CATSGQGYTEAFF
TRBJ2-3,TRBV6-1,CASSGRMGGWTDTQYF
TRBJ1-1,TRBV2,CASSEALASSGTEAFF
TRBJ2-1,TRBV19,CASSIHQQYNEQFF
TRBJ2-2,TRBV15,CATSRDSQGHNTGELFF
TRBJ1-4,TRBV20-1,CSAGNRGGEKLFF
TRBJ2-3,TRBV7-2,CASSLESAVIQDTQYF
TRBJ1-2,TRBV19,CASSREQAAYGYTF
TRBJ2-5,TRBV5-1,CASSLGFVGGATETQYF
TRBJ2-3,TRBV27,CASSPPTSFGTDTQYF
TRBJ2-3,TRBV5-4,CASSLELASDTQYF